Below, 22 T cell receptor beta chains from the same sample are listed, as sequenced in a study of blood T cell repertoires in COVID-19. Profiled with immunoSEQ multiplex PCR; TCRdb holds only in-frame clones, not every one. Among 280,000 or so clones listed, about 86% were seen once. The sequencing sample was made of peripheral blood. The origin of the receptors is a woman aged 25 to 39 who had recovered from COVID-19.

V is TRBV6-1 and J is TRBJ2-4, with 9 bases matching TRBD2. In germline, CDR1 is MNHNS, CDR2 SASEGT. The CDR3 loop spans 15 amino acids. The junction had 5 bases not matched to a gene; V was cut back by 1 base and J by 7 bases. CDR3 loop: CASSEEASGVNIQYF. The CDR3 nucleotides read TGTGCCAGCAGTGAAGAAGCTAGCGGGGTTAACATTCAGTACTTC.

In this sample, this clone turned up once. The V gene is TRBV6-5, the J gene TRBJ1-2, with D unclear. CDR3 length: 12 amino acids. Germline V gene sequence: CDR1 MNHEY, CDR2 SVGAGI. With 2 bases removed from V and 8 bases from J, the gap between germline ends came to 9 bases. In DNA form, the CDR3 reads TGTGCCAGCAGTTACGGAGGGTTGGGCTACACCTTC. Translating gives CASSYGGLGYTF.

This CDR3 reads CASSDFRQATNEKLFF. In DNA form, the CDR3 reads TGTGCCAGCAGTGATTTCCGACAGGCAACTAATGAAAAACTGTTTTTT. The J gene is TRBJ1-4, the V gene TRBV25-1, with TRBD1 as a possible D gene (6 bases). Trimming removed 3 bases from V and 0 bases from J, with 11 bases in between. The germline V gene encodes CDR1 MGHDK and CDR2 SYGVNS. The CDR3 spans 16 residues.

J is TRBJ2-3 and V is TRBV13; no clear D gene. V lost 5 bases, J lost 0 bases, and 15 bases lay in between. The CDR3 covers 16 residues. Per the germline V gene, CDR1 is PRHDT and CDR2 is FYEKMQ (reference sequence). DNA for the CDR3: TGTGCCAGCAGCACAAGCGTACTCACTAGCACAGATACGCAGTATTTT. Amino acid sequence: CASSTSVLTSTDTQYF.

V gene TRBV13 combines with J gene TRBJ2-1; TRBD2 agrees at 11 bases. Per the germline V gene, CDR1 is PRHDT and CDR2 is FYEKMQ (reference sequence). The CDR3 is 16 residues long. V gave up 5 bases and J gave up 0 bases; unmatched junction bases: 3. CDR3 amino acids: CASSITSGSSYNEQFF. CDR3 DNA sequence: TGTGCCAGCAGCATAACTAGCGGGAGCTCCTACAATGAGCAGTTCTTC. Full variable domain (rest looked up from reference TRBV13 and TRBJ2-1): AAGVIQSPRHLIKEKRETATLKCYPIPRHDTVYWYQQGPGQDPQFLISFYEKMQSDKGSIPDRFSAQQFSDYHSELNMSSLELGDSALYFCASSITSGSSYNEQFFGPGTRLTVL.

The chain carries TRBV5-1 and TRBJ1-2, with D possibly matching TRBD1 (6 bases). This CDR3 has 14 amino acids. Germline V lookup: CDR1 SGHRS, CDR2 YFSETQ. V lost 2 bases to trimming and J lost 6 bases, with 14 bases between them. The CDR3 DNA reads TGCGCCAGCAGCTTCGACAGGAATCTCGATGGCTACACCTTC. Protein product: CASSFDRNLDGYTF.

The V gene is TRBV3-1 (or the pseudogene TRBV3-2), the J gene TRBJ2-1, with 7 bases aligning to TRBD2. The V gene end was trimmed by 1 base and the J gene end by 10 bases; junction bases not matched to a gene: 4. This CDR3 is 13 amino acids long. CDR1 and CDR2 from the germline V gene are LGHDT and YNNKEL (reference sequence). The CDR3 here is CASSQGGSGEQFF. The CDR3 DNA sequence: TGTGCCAGCAGCCAAGGCGGGAGTGGCGAGCAGTTCTTC.

The chain has TRBV6-2 or TRBV6-3 and TRBJ1-5, with 7 bases matching TRBD1. The CDR3 contains 15 residues. Germline assignment: CDR1 MNHEY and CDR2 SVGEGT. After removal of 0 bases from V and 9 bases from J, the junction contained 8 bases not matched to a gene. The CDR3, as DNA: TGTGCCAGCAGTTACTCAAGACAGGGCTTCGCGCCCCAGCATTTT. Its translation is CASSYSRQGFAPQHF.

The CDR3 protein is CAISDPGTGGYEQYF. CDR3 in DNA: TGTGCCATCAGTGACCCCGGGACAGGGGGCTACGAGCAGTACTTC. The chain joins TRBV10-3 to TRBJ2-7, with TRBD1 matching 11 bases. This CDR3 region has 15 residues. The V and J ends lost 3 bases and 3 bases, in that order; junction bases with no gene match: 4. The germline V gene has CDR1 ENHRY and CDR2 SYGVKD.

V usage is TRBV7-8 and J usage is TRBJ2-7, with 9 bases matching TRBD1. Unmatched junction bases numbered 7, after V lost 5 bases and J lost 2 bases. There are 15 residues in the CDR3. Per the germline V gene, CDR1 is SGHVS and CDR2 is FQNEAQ. The chain's CDR3 is CASSPWGQGTYEQYF. CDR3 bases: TGTGCCAGCAGCCCATGGGGACAGGGCACCTACGAGCAGTACTTC.

The V call is TRBV10-2, the J call TRBJ2-1; 12 nucleotides align to TRBD1. This CDR3 spans 15 amino acids. Germline assignment: CDR1 WSHSY and CDR2 SAAADI. The ends lost 6 bases at V and 2 bases at J; junction bases unmatched: 2. The CDR3 DNA reads TGCGCCAGCAGATGGGACAGGGGGCCCTACAATGAGCAGTTCTTC. Translated: CASRWDRGPYNEQFF.

This chain joins TRBV5-4 and TRBJ2-2; 8 positions match TRBD2. This CDR3 contains 16 residues. Germline CDR1 reads SGHNT; CDR2 reads YYREEE (reference sequence). The trim removed 4 bases at V and 0 bases at J, leaving 5 bases unmatched. The CDR3 nucleotides read TGTGCCAGCAGCCCGGGGGGGAGGACGAACACCGGGGAGCTGTTTTTT. Translating it yields CASSPGGRTNTGELFF.

The rearrangement joins TRBV19 to TRBJ2-1; TRBD2 might be the D (6 bases). The CDR3 totals 13 residues. The V and J ends lost 1 base and 7 bases respectively, with 8 bases between them. Germline CDR1 and CDR2: LNHDA and SQIVND (reference sequence). In DNA form, the CDR3 reads TGTGCCAGTAGTATAGCGGCGGGGAATGAGCAGTTCTTC. Translation: CASSIAAGNEQFF.

V and J are TRBV2 and TRBJ1-5; TRBD1 matches 7 bases. Trimming took 7 bases from V and 7 from J; bases not matched to a gene: 7. Germline V gene lookup returns CDR1 SNHLY and CDR2 FYNNEI. CDR3 length: 13 amino acids. The CDR3 loop is CASTSTGSQPQHF. CDR3 coding DNA: TGTGCCAGCACCTCGACAGGGTCCCAGCCCCAGCATTTT.

The chain combines TRBV30 with TRBJ2-1; possible D gene TRBD2, 5 bases. Germline CDR1 is GTSNPN and CDR2 is SVGIG (reference sequence). The CDR3 is 14 amino acids. V lost 2 bases to trimming and J lost 0 bases, with 8 bases between them. In DNA, the CDR3 is TGTGCCTGGAGTAAAGGGAGCTCCTACAATGAGCAGTTCTTC. As protein: CAWSKGSSYNEQFF.

This clone was detected once. V and J are TRBV12-3 or TRBV12-4 and TRBJ2-1; D is unresolved. V lost 6 bases and J 7 bases, leaving 13 bases between the germline ends. The length of the CDR3 is 13 residues. CDR3 DNA: TGTGCCAGCAGCCCCCCTACTCGGAATGAGCAGTTCTTC. It encodes CASSPPTRNEQFF.

The gene calls are TRBV28 and TRBJ1-1; 10 positions agree with TRBD1. This CDR3 has 12 amino acids. The V gene's germline CDR1 is MDHEN and CDR2 SYDVKM. J was trimmed by 10 bases and V by 4 bases; bases with no gene match: 3. The CDR3 DNA follows: TGTGCCAGCAGTTCCGGGACAGGGGTAGCTTTCTTT. Its protein is CASSSGTGVAFF.

The chain has TRBV3-1 (or the pseudogene TRBV3-2) and TRBJ2-7; TRBD2 matches at 13 bases. The germline CDR1 and CDR2 sequences are LGHDT and YNNKEL (reference sequence). J gave up 3 bases and V 4 bases, and 3 bases lay outside the gene matches. The CDR3 length is 15 residues. The CDR3 DNA reads as TGTGCCAGCAGCCCGGGACTAGCGGGACACTACGAGCAGTACTTC. Translation: CASSPGLAGHYEQYF.

The rearrangement joins TRBV19 to TRBJ2-1; 7 nucleotides align to TRBD1. The J segment lost 3 bases and the V segment lost 6 bases, leaving 5 bases of the junction unmatched. There are 14 residues in the CDR3. Germline CDR1 reads LNHDA; CDR2 reads SQIVND (reference sequence). The CDR3 DNA reads as TGTGCCAGTAGCCGAAGGACAGGCTACAATGAGCAGTTCTTC. Its translation: CASSRRTGYNEQFF.

The chain carries TRBV30 and TRBJ1-5; a possible D gene is TRBD1 (5 bases). V lost 1 base, J lost 5 bases, and 6 bases lay in between. The germline CDR1 and CDR2 sequences are GTSNPN and SVGIG (reference sequence). CDR3 length: 12 amino acids. The chain's CDR3 is CAWSEQDQPQHF. As DNA, the CDR3 is TGTGCCTGGAGTGAACAGGATCAGCCCCAGCATTTT.

The CDR3 reads CASSAQGQGAYEQYF. The DNA for the CDR3 is TGTGCCAGCAGCGCGCAGGGACAGGGGGCCTACGAGCAGTACTTC. The chain couples TRBV9 to TRBJ2-7, with 11 bases aligning to TRBD1. This CDR3 has 15 residues. Germline CDR1 and CDR2: SGDLS and YYNGEE. V gave up 3 bases and J gave up 2 bases; unmatched junction bases: 4.

The rearrangement links TRBV10-3 to TRBJ2-5; 7 nucleotides match TRBD1. V was clipped by 11 bases and J by 2 bases; unmatched bases: 11. Germline CDR1 ENHRY, CDR2 SYGVKD. The CDR3 spans 14 residues. CDR3 bases: TGTGCCTCAAGAAAGGGACAGCAGCAAGAGACCCAGTACTTC. It translates to CASRKGQQQETQYF.